The present entry profiles one TCR beta chain with its context. A far larger clone lies a single base away; this is likely a read error. In the same sample, other DNA sequences code for this CDR3. This entry comes from a study of shared clonotypes between healthy human individuals. Execution of the assay was at deep level. TCRdb keeps only in-frame clones here, not all; method: immunoSEQ multiplex PCR. This sample has about half a million clones, with over 60% found just once. With unsorted samples, genomic DNA was obtained from tens of millions of PBMCs. The germline V gene encodes CDR1 GTSNPN and CDR2 SVGIG (reference sequence). V lost 3 bases and J 2 bases, leaving 8 bases between the germline ends. The CDR3 spans 14 residues.

The genes are TRBV30 and TRBJ2-6; weak D call: TRBD2 (6 bases). The TCR originated in a woman between 35 and 50 years old in good health. Some clones in this sample may be carry-over from other donors' samples. Sequenced material: PBMCs. The CDR3 DNA reads TGTGCCTGGAGCGGGGGTACTGGGGCCAACGTCCTGACTTTC. Amino acids: CAWSGGTGANVLTF.